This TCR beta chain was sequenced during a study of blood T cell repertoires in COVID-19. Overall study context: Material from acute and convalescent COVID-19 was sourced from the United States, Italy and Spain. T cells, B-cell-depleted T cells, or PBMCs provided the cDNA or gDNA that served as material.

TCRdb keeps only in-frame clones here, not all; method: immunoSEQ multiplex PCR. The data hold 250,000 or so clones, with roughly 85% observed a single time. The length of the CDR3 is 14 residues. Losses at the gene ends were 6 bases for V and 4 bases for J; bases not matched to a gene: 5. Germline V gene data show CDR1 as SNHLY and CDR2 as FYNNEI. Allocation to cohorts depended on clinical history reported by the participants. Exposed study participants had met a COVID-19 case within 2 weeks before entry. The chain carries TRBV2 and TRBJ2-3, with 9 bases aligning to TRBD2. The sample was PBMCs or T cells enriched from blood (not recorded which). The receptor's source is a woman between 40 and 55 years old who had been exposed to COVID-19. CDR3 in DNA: TGTGCCAGCAGGTTGGGACTAGCTCCAGATACGCAGTATTTT. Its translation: CASRLGLAPDTQYF. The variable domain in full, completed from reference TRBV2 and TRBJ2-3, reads EPEVTQTPSHQVTQMGQEVILRCVPISNHLYFYWYRQILGQKVEFLVSFYNNEISEKSEIFDDQFSVERPDGSNFTLKIRSTKLEDSAMYFCASRLGLAPDTQYFGPGTRLTVL.